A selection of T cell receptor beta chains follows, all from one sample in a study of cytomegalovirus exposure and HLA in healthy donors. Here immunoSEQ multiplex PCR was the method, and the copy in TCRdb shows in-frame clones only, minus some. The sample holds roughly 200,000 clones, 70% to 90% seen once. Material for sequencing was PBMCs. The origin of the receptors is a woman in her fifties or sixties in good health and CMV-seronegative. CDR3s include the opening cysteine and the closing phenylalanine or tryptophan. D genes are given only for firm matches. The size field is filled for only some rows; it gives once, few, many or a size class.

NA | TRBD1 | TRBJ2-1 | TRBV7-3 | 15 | TGTGCCAGCAGCTCATCGACAGGGTCCTACAATGAGCAGTTCTTC | CASSSSTGSYNEQFF
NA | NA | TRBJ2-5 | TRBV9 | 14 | TGTGCCAGCAGCGGGGGTGGGAGCCAAGAGACCCAGTACTTC | CASSGGGSQETQYF
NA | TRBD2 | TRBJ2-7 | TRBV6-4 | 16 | TGTGCCAGCAGTGACCCCCATCGGGAGGGCGACCACGAGCAGTACTTC | CASSDPHREGDHEQYF
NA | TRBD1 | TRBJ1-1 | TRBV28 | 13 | TGTGCCAGCAGACGACAGGGTGGTACTGAAGCTTTCTTT | CASRRQGGTEAFF
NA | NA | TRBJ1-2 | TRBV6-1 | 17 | TGTGCCAGCAGTGAGGGGCCACAGGTTCCGAGTCTCTATGGCTACACCTTC | CASSEGPQVPSLYGYTF
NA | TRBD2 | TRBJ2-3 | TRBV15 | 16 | TGTGCCACCAGCAAAAGTCTAGCGGGAGGCTCAGATACGCAGTATTTT | CATSKSLAGGSDTQYF
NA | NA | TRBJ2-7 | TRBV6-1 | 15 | TGTGCCAGCAGTGTGGGAACGGGAGTGGGCTACGAGCAGTACTTC | CASSVGTGVGYEQYF
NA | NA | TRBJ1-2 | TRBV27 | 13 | TGTGCCAGCAGTTCTTGGACCGGGGGAGGCTACACCTTC | CASSSWTGGGYTF
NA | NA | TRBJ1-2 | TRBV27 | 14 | TGTGCCAGCAGTTTTGCCAGGAACCTTCCGGGCTACACCTTC | CASSFARNLPGYTF
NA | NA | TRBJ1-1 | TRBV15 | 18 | TGTGCCACCAGCAGAGATCGGGTGGGGGGGCGTCGGGGCACTGAAGCTTTCTTT | CATSRDRVGGRRGTEAFF
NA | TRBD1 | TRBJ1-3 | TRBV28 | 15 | TGTGCCAGCAGTTCGGCGGGACAGGAAAGAAACACCATATATTTT | CASSSAGQERNTIYF
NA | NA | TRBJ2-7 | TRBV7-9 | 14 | TGTGCCAGCAGCGGATCCGGGAACTCCTACGAGCAGTACTTC | CASSGSGNSYEQYF
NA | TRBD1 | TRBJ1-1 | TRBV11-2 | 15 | TGTGCCAGCAGCTTAGGGGGACAGATGAACACTGAAGCTTTCTTT | CASSLGGQMNTEAFF
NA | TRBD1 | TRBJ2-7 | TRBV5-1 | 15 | TGCGCCAGCAGCTTCGGACAGGGGGGAACCTACGAGCAGTACTTC | CASSFGQGGTYEQYF
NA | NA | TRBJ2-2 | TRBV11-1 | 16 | TGTGCCAGCAGACCTCAAGGGGGTAGTAGGACCGGGGAGCTGTTTTTT | CASRPQGGSRTGELFF
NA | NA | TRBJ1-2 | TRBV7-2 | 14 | TGTGCCAGCAGGGATACAGGGTACAGCTATGGCTACACCTTC | CASRDTGYSYGYTF
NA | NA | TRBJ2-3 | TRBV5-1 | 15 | TGCGCCAGCAGCTTGAGCTTTGAGTCTCTTGATACGCAGTATTTT | CASSLSFESLDTQYF
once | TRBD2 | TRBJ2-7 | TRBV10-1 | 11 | TGCGCCAGGGCTAGCGGCTACGAGCAGTACTTC | CARASGYEQYF
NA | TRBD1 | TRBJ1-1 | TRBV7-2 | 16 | TGTGCCAGCAGCCTACAGGGGCGGAGTATTACCACTGAAGCTTTCTTT | CASSLQGRSITTEAFF
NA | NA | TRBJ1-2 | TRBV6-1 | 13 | TGTGCCAGCAGTAAACAGGGATACTATGGCTACACCTTC | CASSKQGYYGYTF
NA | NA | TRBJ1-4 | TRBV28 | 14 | TGTGCCAGCAGTGGGAGGACAATTTACGGAAAACTGTTTTTT | CASSGRTIYGKLFF
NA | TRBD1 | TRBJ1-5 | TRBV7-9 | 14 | TGTGCCAGCAGCTTGGACAGGTCCACGGGGCCCCAGCATTTT | CASSLDRSTGPQHF
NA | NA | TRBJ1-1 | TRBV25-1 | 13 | TGTGCCAGCAGTGCCTCTACGAACACTGAAGCTTTCTTT | CASSASTNTEAFF
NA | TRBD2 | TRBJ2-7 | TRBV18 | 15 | TGTGCCAGCTCACCGTCGACTAGCGGGAGGGGCGAGCAGTACTTC | CASSPSTSGRGEQYF